This T cell receptor beta chain originates from a study of T cell changes during pregnancy in multiple sclerosis. Trimming removed 3 bases from V and 4 bases from J; junction bases left unmatched: 15. Germline values: CDR1 SGHRS, CDR2 YFSETQ. CDR3 length: 19 amino acids. Profiled with immunoSEQ multiplex PCR; TCRdb holds only in-frame clones, not every one. There are 85,000 to 120,000 clones in the sample; around 93% occur only once, and roughly 1.5% lies in the top ten. The material sequenced was peripheral blood, taken after pregnancy. The chain joins TRBV5-1 to TRBJ2-2; 10 bases line up with TRBD2. The receptor comes from a female donor with multiple sclerosis, enrolled in a pregnancy study. This CDR3 reads CASSSPYKAGGPTTGELFF. In DNA form, the CDR3 reads TGCGCCAGCAGCTCACCTTATAAAGCGGGAGGGCCTACCACCGGGGAGCTGTTTTTT.